The 30 T cell receptor beta chains below all came from one sample that was sequenced in a study of cytomegalovirus exposure and HLA in healthy donors. 13 Jbeta primers and 60 Vbeta primers were used for the PCR. Assay used: immunoSEQ multiplex PCR; TCRdb lists only in-frame clones, some missing. The sample lists about 170,000 clones, 65% to 85% occurring once. Sample: PBMCs. The origin of the receptors is a male donor in good health and CMV-seronegative.

This clone was recorded a few times. The chain is built from TRBV10-3 and TRBJ1-5; 8 nucleotides agree with TRBD1. The CDR3 covers 14 residues. Germline V CDR1 and CDR2: ENHRY, SYGVKD. The V gene end was trimmed by 5 bases and the J gene end by 6 bases; junction bases not matched to a gene: 6. The CDR3 DNA reads TGTGCCATCAGTACTTACAGGGGGAGTCAGCCCCAGCATTTT. It specifies CAISTYRGSQPQHF.

The rearrangement joins TRBV27 to TRBJ2-7, with 9 bases lining up with TRBD2. Unmatched junction bases numbered 9, after V lost 6 bases and J lost 6 bases. CDR1 MNHEY and CDR2 SMNVEV come from the germline V gene (reference sequence). The CDR3 spans 14 residues. This CDR3 is CASRIAGADVEQYF. The CDR3 nucleotides read TGTGCCAGCAGGATAGCGGGAGCGGATGTCGAGCAGTACTTC.

V is TRBV19 and J is TRBJ2-3; the match to TRBD1 covers 9 bases. V lost 3 bases, J lost 0 bases, and 1 base stayed unmatched. The germline V gene encodes CDR1 LNHDA and CDR2 SQIVND (reference sequence). The CDR3 contains 15 residues. For the CDR3, the DNA is TGTGCCAGTAGTATTGGGACAGGGAGCACAGATACGCAGTATTTT. It is translated as CASSIGTGSTDTQYF.

The chain employs TRBV28 and TRBJ2-5; tentatively, D is TRBD2 (6 bases). This CDR3 comprises 14 residues. CDR1 is MDHEN and CDR2 is SYDVKM in the germline V gene. V was trimmed by 5 bases and J by 1 base, leaving 11 bases between them. This CDR3 reads CASSKLALQETQYF. The CDR3 DNA is TGTGCCAGCAGTAAACTAGCTCTCCAAGAGACCCAGTACTTC.

The V and J genes are TRBV5-5 and TRBJ2-1; perhaps TRBD2 as D (5 bases). The CDR3 contains 13 residues. The V gene lost 2 bases and the J gene lost 3 bases, with 6 bases spanning the gap. Germline values: CDR1 SGHKS, CDR2 YYEKEE (reference sequence). CDR3 amino acids: CASSFRDYNEQFF. CDR3 nucleotide sequence: TGTGCCAGCAGCTTCCGGGACTACAATGAGCAGTTCTTC.

A word on this clone: Other DNA sequences in this sample translate to the same CDR3. The chain combines TRBV6-6 with TRBJ1-1; tentative D call: TRBD1 (6 bases). The germline gives CDR1 MNHNY, CDR2 SVGAGI (reference sequence). Between the trimmed V and J ends, which lost 0 bases and 2 bases, there was a span of 7 bases. This CDR3 contains 14 residues. The CDR3 coding sequence is TGTGCCAGCAGTTACTCCAGGGGAAACACTGAAGCTTTCTTT. Translated: CASSYSRGNTEAFF.

For the CDR3, the DNA is TGCGCCAGCAGCCAAGTTTGGGGAGGAGATTCACCCCTCCACTTT. Amino acid sequence: CASSQVWGGDSPLHF. This chain connects TRBV4-3 to TRBJ1-6; D is unresolved. Germline CDR1 and CDR2: LGHNA and YSLEER. V lost 1 base and J 8 bases, leaving 12 bases between the germline ends. The CDR3 extends over 15 amino acids.

The chain is built from TRBV11-2 and TRBJ1-5, with no clear D. Trimming removed 1 base from V and 6 bases from J, with 7 bases in between. CDR3 length: 13 residues. Germline V lookup: CDR1 SGHAT, CDR2 FQNNGV. Here the CDR3 reads CASSLGPGQPQHF. CDR3 in DNA: TGTGCCAGCAGCTTAGGTCCGGGTCAGCCCCAGCATTTT.

This rearrangement joins TRBV6-5 to TRBJ2-1; D call uncertain. Germline values: CDR1 MNHEY, CDR2 SVGAGI. This CDR3 region has 14 residues. The V end was cut by 9 bases, the J end by 2 bases, with 14 bases between. The CDR3, as DNA: TGTGCCAGTCATAGACTTGCGGCCTACAATGAGCAGTTCTTC. Protein product: CASHRLAAYNEQFF.

This sequence joins TRBV7-2 and TRBJ2-3; tentative D call: TRBD1 (8 bases). The ends were cut back, 3 bases at V and 4 bases at J, with 14 bases in the middle. Germline V CDR1 and CDR2: SGHTA, FQGNSA. The length of the CDR3 is 15 residues. This chain's CDR3 is CASSLRTGRADTQYF. The CDR3 bases are TGTGCCAGCAGCTTGAGGACAGGGAGGGCAGATACGCAGTATTTT.

The genes are TRBV6-5 and TRBJ2-1, with TRBD1 matching over 9 bases. The trim removed 7 bases at V and 4 bases at J, leaving 5 bases unmatched. Germline V gene data show CDR1 as MNHEY and CDR2 as SVGAGI. The CDR3 runs 14 residues. The CDR3 loop is CASNPGTGYNEQFF. In DNA, the CDR3 is TGTGCCAGCAACCCCGGGACAGGGTACAATGAGCAGTTCTTC.

The count of this clone is one. The genes are TRBV7-8 and TRBJ1-5; unclear D gene. Per the germline V gene, CDR1 is SGHVS and CDR2 is FQNEAQ. V gave up 1 base and J gave up 0 bases, with 4 bases separating them. The CDR3 extends over 14 amino acids. The chain's CDR3 is CASSLDSSNQPQHF. For the CDR3, the DNA is TGTGCCAGCAGCTTAGACAGTAGCAATCAGCCCCAGCATTTT.

The count of this clone is one. The rearrangement links TRBV7-2 to TRBJ1-2; D might be TRBD1 (5 bases). From germline, CDR1 is SGHTA and CDR2 FQGNSA. Trimming stripped 3 bases from V and 2 bases from J, with 10 bases between. The CDR3 is made up of 14 amino acids. In DNA form, the CDR3 reads TGTGCCAGCAGCTTGGGGCAGAACAACTATGGCTACACCTTC. Translation: CASSLGQNNYGYTF. Together with reference TRBV7-2 and TRBJ1-2, the CDR3 gives the full variable domain: GAGVSQSPSNKVTEKGKDVELRCDPISGHTALYWYRQSLGQGLEFLIYFQGNSAPDKSGLPSDRFSAERTGGSVSTLTIQRTQQEDSAVYLCASSLGQNNYGYTFGSGTRLTVV.

CDR3 sequence reads: CASSIMGQGTSPLHF. The CDR3 DNA follows: TGTGCCAGTAGTATAATGGGACAGGGAACTTCACCCCTCCACTTT. This sequence joins TRBV19 and TRBJ1-6, with TRBD1 identical over 9 bases. Germline CDR1 is LNHDA and CDR2 is SQIVND (reference sequence). This CDR3 spans 15 amino acids. V shed 2 bases and J 9 bases; nucleotides not matched to a gene: 5.

The chain employs TRBV6-1 and TRBJ2-3; unclear D gene. CDR1 MNHNS and CDR2 SASEGT come from the germline V gene. The ends were cut back, 7 bases at V and 2 bases at J, with 7 bases in the middle. This CDR3 has 12 residues. CDR3 sequence: CASKTVTDTQYF. CDR3 coding DNA: TGTGCCAGCAAGACTGTCACAGATACGCAGTATTTT.

This chain connects TRBV6-6 to TRBJ1-6, with D possibly being TRBD1 (6 bases). V was shortened by 4 bases and J by 10 bases, with 14 bases between the two germline ends. Germline CDR1 and CDR2: MNHNY and SVGAGI (reference sequence). This CDR3 spans 14 amino acids. CDR3 in amino acids: CASSFRQDQSPLHF. CDR3 nucleotides: TGTGCCAGCAGTTTCCGACAGGACCAGTCACCCCTCCACTTT.

The genes are TRBV30 and TRBJ2-5, with D possibly matching TRBD2 (7 bases). The J call could be wrong; TRBJ2-7 is a better fit for the DNA end. Germline V gene sequence: CDR1 GTSNPN, CDR2 SVGIG (reference sequence). The CDR3 totals 16 residues. In DNA form, the CDR3 reads TGTGCCTGGAGTGTACGGTGGGGGGGGCCGAGCTACGAGCAGTACTTC. As protein: CAWSVRWGGPSYEQYF.

This chain uses TRBV10-3 with TRBJ2-3; 7 positions agree with TRBD2. Germline loops: CDR1 ENHRY, CDR2 SYGVKD. V lost 7 bases and J lost 3; bases outside the gene matches: 7. This CDR3 contains 14 residues. CDR3 residues: CAIKGLEGTDTQYF. The CDR3 nucleotides read TGTGCCATCAAAGGACTAGAAGGGACAGATACGCAGTATTTT.

This clone was observed a few times. Distinct nucleotide sequences in the sample also encode this CDR3. The V and J genes are TRBV4-3 and TRBJ2-7, with 8 bases aligning to TRBD1. The CDR3 is 14 residues long. With V trimmed by 4 bases and J by 1 base, 3 bases remained unmatched. CDR1 is LGHNA, CDR2 YSLEER, per germline. The CDR3 reads CASSLRTGSYEQYF. CDR3 coding DNA: TGCGCCAGCAGCCTCCGGACAGGGTCCTACGAGCAGTACTTC.

This clone has only a few counts. The CDR3 DNA reads TGTGCCATCAGCCCAGTAAGCGGGATTGAGCAGTTCTTC. Protein product: CAISPVSGIEQFF. This sequence joins TRBV10-3 and TRBJ2-1; 7 bases agree with TRBD2. After removal of 6 bases from V and 9 bases from J, the junction contained 8 bases not matched to a gene. The V gene's germline CDR1 is ENHRY and CDR2 SYGVKD. The CDR3 totals 13 residues.

This chain uses TRBV7-9 with TRBJ2-2, with D possibly matching TRBD1 (6 bases). V was cut by 5 bases and J by 5 bases, with 18 bases left in between. The CDR3 covers 16 residues. Per germline, CDR1 SEHNR and CDR2 FQNEAQ (reference sequence). CDR3 amino acids: CASSPRLQGGTGELFF. CDR3 nucleotide sequence: TGTGCCAGCAGCCCTAGATTACAGGGCGGGACCGGGGAGCTGTTTTTT.

The rearrangement links TRBV19 to TRBJ2-5, with TRBD2 identical over 12 bases. CDR1 and CDR2 from the germline V gene are LNHDA and SQIVND (reference sequence). V lost 3 bases to trimming and J lost 4 bases; unmatched junction nucleotides: 6. The CDR3 length is 16 residues. The CDR3 spells CASSIPSGGAGETQYF. The CDR3 nucleotides are TGTGCCAGTAGTATCCCTAGCGGGGGGGCTGGAGAGACCCAGTACTTC.

The chain employs TRBV6-5 and TRBJ1-5; D uncertain. Germline CDR1 reads MNHEY; CDR2 reads SVGAGI. The germline V and J ends were trimmed by 6 bases and 6 bases, with 15 bases remaining between them. The CDR3 spans 14 residues. This CDR3 is CASSWESTSQPQHF. Written as DNA, the CDR3 is TGTGCCAGCAGCTGGGAGAGCACGAGTCAGCCCCAGCATTTT.

Here the CDR3 DNA reads TGTGCCAGCAGCTTAGCACCCGGGGCCTACGAGCAGTACTTC. It yields the protein CASSLAPGAYEQYF. The V gene is TRBV7-8, the J gene TRBJ2-7, with TRBD2 as a possible D gene (5 bases). CDR3 length: 14 residues. Germline V gene lookup returns CDR1 SGHVS and CDR2 FQNEAQ. Trimming removed 0 bases from V and 2 bases from J, with 8 bases in between. The whole variable domain, filled in from reference TRBV7-8 and TRBJ2-7, reads GAGVSQSPRYKVAKRGQDVALRCDPISGHVSLFWYQQALGQGPEFLTYFQNEAQLDKSGLPSDRFFAERPEGSVSTLKIQRTQQEDSAVYLCASSLAPGAYEQYFGPGTRLTVT.

This chain links TRBV7-2 with TRBJ2-7, with TRBD1 matching over 7 bases. Trimming took 5 bases from V and 5 from J; bases not matched to a gene: 6. The CDR3 totals 13 residues. Germline V CDR1 and CDR2: SGHTA, FQGNSA. DNA for the CDR3: TGTGCCAGCAGCCCGGTCACAGGGGACGAGCAGTACTTC. It specifies CASSPVTGDEQYF.

The genes are TRBV27 and TRBJ2-7, with 8 nucleotides matching TRBD1. V shed 8 bases and J 5 bases; nucleotides not matched to a gene: 8. The length of the CDR3 is 13 residues. Germline V lookup: CDR1 MNHEY, CDR2 SMNVEV (reference sequence). DNA for the CDR3: TGTGCCAGCGGAGGACAGGGAAGCCACGAGCAGTACTTC. Its translation is CASGGQGSHEQYF.

The V call is TRBV19, the J call TRBJ2-3, with D perhaps TRBD2 (5 bases). The CDR3 is 16 residues long. Germline V gene data show CDR1 as LNHDA and CDR2 as SQIVND (reference sequence). Trimming took off 1 base at V and 5 bases at J, with 16 bases between the two ends. CDR3: CASSIVASWSGDTQYF. DNA of the CDR3: TGTGCCAGTAGTATAGTGGCTAGCTGGAGTGGAGATACGCAGTATTTT.

This chain uses TRBV7-6 with TRBJ2-5; TRBD2 agrees at 9 bases. The V and J ends lost 2 bases and 5 bases, in that order; junction bases with no gene match: 3. CDR1 is SGHVS and CDR2 is FNYEAQ in the germline V gene. The CDR3 consists of 14 residues. CDR3 DNA: TGTGCCAGCAGCTTATCTAGCGGGGTGGAGACCCAGTACTTC. Its protein is CASSLSSGVETQYF.

The chain joins TRBV29-1 to TRBJ2-2; 7 bases are a match to TRBD2. V lost 7 bases and J lost 6; bases outside the gene matches: 2. In germline, CDR1 is SQVTM, CDR2 ANQGSEA. The CDR3 is 11 residues long. CDR3 sequence: CSGAGAGELFF. CDR3 nucleotides: TGCAGCGGGGCGGGGGCCGGGGAGCTGTTTTTT.

The chain links TRBV7-8 to TRBJ2-4; tentative D call: TRBD2 (5 bases). The CDR3 consists of 16 residues. Germline CDR1 is SGHVS and CDR2 is FQNEAQ. With 1 base removed from V and 1 base from J, the gap between germline ends came to 11 bases. Here the CDR3 reads CASSLGGGAAKNIQYF. The CDR3, as DNA: TGTGCCAGCAGCTTAGGAGGAGGTGCTGCCAAAAACATTCAGTACTTC.